These 2 T cell receptor beta chains were all obtained from the same sample, sequenced in a study of Ad26.COV2.S vaccination and SARS-CoV-2 variants. Treatment noted: around 19 received Ad26.COV2.S at low or high dose, single or two shots; 5 received placebo; per-sample allocation not given. Sampling was done on day 63 after the first vaccine or placebo injection. Libraries were prepared by immunoSEQ multiplex PCR; TCRdb keeps only in-frame clonotypes and omits some of them. The repertoire includes about 680,000 clones, around 89% of them detected once, and about 1.5% sits in the top ten. Source: peripheral blood, taken in a trial of Ad26.COV2.S vaccine versus placebo. The receptors were gathered from a person aged 18-60 years who received the Ad26.COV2.S COVID-19 vaccine or a placebo.

Only a few counts were recorded for this clone. The chain is built from TRBV19 and TRBJ1-2; TRBD1 is a possible D gene (5 bases). The CDR3 totals 15 residues. V lost 5 bases and J lost 4, with 17 bases in between. The germline CDR1 and CDR2 sequences are LNHDA and SQIVND (reference sequence). The CDR3 coding sequence is TGTGCCAGTAGTTCCTCCCCGGGGCGGTCCTATGGCTACACCTTC. Translation gives CASSSSPGRSYGYTF.

V usage is TRBV29-1 and J usage is TRBJ1-4; 10 nucleotides line up with TRBD1. Germline CDR1 reads SQVTM; CDR2 reads ANQGSEA. CDR3 length: 13 residues. The V gene end was trimmed by 5 bases and the J gene end by 10 bases; junction bases not matched to a gene: 7. The CDR3 region is CSVTDRGLGKLFF. CDR3 coding DNA: TGCAGCGTTACTGACAGGGGGCTTGGAAAACTGTTTTTT.